This entry features one T cell receptor (beta chain) sequence. Axillary draining lymph nodes of breast cancer patients supplied the node samples. This specimen comes from a study of breast tumors, draining lymph nodes, adjacent tissues. Using its own MiXCR run on the multiplex PCR reads, TCRdb lists one record per CDR3 protein. The sample holds 150,000 to 200,000 distinct CDR3 sequences, 30% to 35% seen once. The source is a female donor with breast cancer. Some clones in this sample may be carry-over from other donors' samples. Sequencing was done on a sample of axillary lymph node tissue.

The CDR3 nucleotides read TGTGCCAGCTCCCTAAACCGGGACAGGGGTTTTGGCTACACCTTC. Translated, it gives CASSLNRDRGFGYTF. The rearrangement links TRBV18 to TRBJ1-2, with 10 bases identical to TRBD1. This CDR3 comprises 15 residues. J gave up 7 bases and V 6 bases, and 11 bases lay outside the gene matches. Germline CDR1 and CDR2: KGHSH and LQKENI.